This T cell receptor (beta chain) is drawn from a study of cytomegalovirus exposure and HLA in healthy donors. About the research overall: The 100 to 150 validation repertoires and the approximately 690 first-cohort repertoires shared a platform, a later analysis reported. Study observations and caveats: A list of roughly 180 TCR beta chains associated with cytomegalovirus was given.

Trimming left V 2 bases short and J 7 bases short, with 18 bases between. CDR1 and CDR2 from the germline V gene are KGHSH and LQKENI. This CDR3 comprises 16 residues. Details on this clone: Its antigen is as yet unknown.

Sequenced by immunoSEQ multiplex PCR; TCRdb stores in-frame clones only, minus some. Of some 310,000 clones detected, approximately 86% appear once; the ten largest clones hold about 0.96%. Sequenced material: PBMCs. This TCR was sampled from a man younger than 40 in good health and CMV-seronegative. The chain employs TRBV18 and TRBJ2-1; D possibly corresponds to TRBD1 (6 bases). The CDR3 DNA follows: TGTGCCAGCTCACCATATCCCCTAGGGACACGGAATGAGCAGTTCTTC. It yields the protein CASSPYPLGTRNEQFF.